This paragraph covers one T cell receptor (beta chain) sequence. Its specificity is not known. Assay used: immunoSEQ multiplex PCR; TCRdb lists only in-frame clones, some missing. The repertoire consists of tens of thousands of clones, with roughly 80% occurring once and the leading ten covering around 10%. This specimen belongs to a study of cytomegalovirus exposure and HLA in healthy donors. Study information: In a later analysis, it was reported that the approximately 120 validation repertoires had been produced on the same platform as the roughly 650 repertoires belonging to the first cohort. Whole-study results and caveats: The study put some 150 TCR beta chains on its list as cytomegalovirus-associated.

Sequencing used PBMCs. This sequence originates from a woman aged 18-29 years in good health and CMV-seropositive.

The CDR3 nucleotides read TGTGCCAGCAGCCAAGGGGCTCAAGGACAGCCCCAGCATTTT. The encoded protein is CASSQGAQGQPQHF. The chain uses TRBV11-2 and TRBJ1-5, with a possible D match to TRBD1 (5 bases). The CDR3 extends over 14 amino acids. Germline loops: CDR1 SGHAT, CDR2 FQNNGV. Trimming left V 5 bases short and J 7 bases short, with 15 bases between. Full variable domain (missing parts from reference TRBV11-2 and TRBJ1-5): EAGVAQSPRYKIIEKRQSVAFWCNPISGHATLYWYQQILGQGPKLLIQFQNNGVVDDSQLPKDRFSAERLKGVDSTLKIQPAKLEDSAVYLCASSQGAQGQPQHFGDGTRLSIL.